Sequencing of this T cell receptor (beta chain) was carried out in a study of CD8+ T cells in alopecia areata. A note on this clone: The target antigen is unknown.

Findings and caveats of the study: Compared with mice, patients displayed less clear TCR sharing, possibly for HLA-related reasons. Scalp data also include sequences from resident alphabeta T cells of normal skin.

Treatment denoted: oral pan-JAK inhibitor, 5-10 mg twice daily. The CDR3 is 16 residues long. Trimming shortened V by 4 bases and J by 0 bases, and 14 bases separated the two germline ends. The germline CDR1 and CDR2 sequences are MNHEY and SMNVEV (reference sequence). Isolated RNA was reverse transcribed into cDNA used as the sequencing template. TCRdb keeps only in-frame clones here, not all; method: immunoSEQ multiplex PCR. The top ten hold 3% to 4% of the sample, which has over 150,000 clones, about 60% seen once. The receptor comes from a human donor with alopecia areata. Specimen: CD4+ T cells sorted from blood, collected at week 4, from a patient treated with tofacitinib. The chain recombines TRBV27 with TRBJ2-3; D not resolved. The CDR3 DNA reads TGTGCCAGCAGTTCATGGGTTGGTGGCAGCACAGATACGCAGTATTTT. Translation gives CASSSWVGGSTDTQYF.